Listed below are T cell receptor beta chains from one sample, sequenced in a study of cytomegalovirus exposure and HLA in healthy donors. This table comes from immunoSEQ multiplex PCR, and its TCRdb copy is limited to in-frame clones, with some not included. This sample has more than 95,000 clones, with approximately 78% found just once. Sequencing was carried out using PBMCs. The source is a woman in her 40s in good health and CMV-seronegative. The CDR3 runs from the conserved cysteine through the conserved F or W. The D gene is left open where the match is weak. Expanded clones get a size class; other rows say once, few or many, or leave the size out.

d_gene,j_gene,v_gene,abundance,CDR3nt,CDR3aa
TRBD1,TRBJ2-7,TRBV15,few,TGTGCCACCAGCAGAGATGGGGTCGCGGGACAGGGACTCGGCGAGCAGTACTTC,CATSRDGVAGQGLGEQYF
.,TRBJ2-7,TRBV28,.,TGTGCCAGCAGTTACAGGTTGAACTACGAGCAGTACTTC,CASSYRLNYEQYF
TRBD1,TRBJ1-5,TRBV19,.,TGTGCCAGTATTTCGACAGGGGTTGGCAATCAGCCCCAGCATTTT,CASISTGVGNQPQHF
TRBD1,TRBJ1-2,TRBV15,.,TGTGCCACCAGCCCCAGGGACAGGGTTTCATTTTGTACCTTC,CATSPRDRVSFCTF
.,TRBJ2-3,TRBV18,.,TGTGCCAGCTCACCCAGGGTAATCACAGATACGCAGTATTTT,CASSPRVITDTQYF
TRBD1,TRBJ2-2,TRBV18,.,TGTGCCAGCTCACCCGGACAGGGTGAGAATACCGGGGAGCTGTTTTTT,CASSPGQGENTGELFF
TRBD2,TRBJ2-3,TRBV19,.,TGTGCCACCGGGCGACTAGCCTCAGATACGCAGTATTTT,CATGRLASDTQYF
.,TRBJ2-5,TRBV28,few,TGTGCCAGCAGTTACGGACAGCCAGAGACCCAGTACTTC,CASSYGQPETQYF
.,TRBJ2-2,TRBV2,few,TGTGCCAGCAACCCTTTAGCGACCGGGGAGCTGTTTTTT,CASNPLATGELFF
.,TRBJ2-1,TRBV15,.,TGTGCCACCAGCAGAGTTTCTACTATCAATGAGCAGTTCTTC,CATSRVSTINEQFF
TRBD2,TRBJ2-1,TRBV7-9,.,TGTGCCAGCAGCCACGGACTAGCGGGACGTAGAAAATTCCCCAATGAGCAGTTCTTC,CASSHGLAGRRKFPNEQFF
.,TRBJ2-7,TRBV2,.,TGTGCCAGCACCCGACAGTTGGCCGGGGAGCAGTACTTC,CASTRQLAGEQYF
TRBD2,TRBJ2-3,TRBV11-2,.,TGTGCCAGCAGCTTACTAGCGGGAGGATTAGGCGATACGCAGTATTTT,CASSLLAGGLGDTQYF
.,TRBJ1-3,TRBV19,.,TGTGCCAGTAGTATATTTTCAGGGTCTGGAAACACCATATATTTT,CASSIFSGSGNTIYF
.,TRBJ1-6,TRBV6-6,.,TGTGCCAGCAGCAAAGCAGGGCCTTTGTATTCACCCCTCCACTTT,CASSKAGPLYSPLHF
TRBD2,TRBJ2-7,TRBV10-3,.,TGTGCCATCAACCCGAGCGGGAGGGCCAATGGGGAGCAGTACTTC,CAINPSGRANGEQYF
.,TRBJ1-1,TRBV19,few,TGTGCCAGTAGTGCGACAGTGATCACTGAAGCTTTCTTT,CASSATVITEAFF
.,TRBJ2-3,TRBV18,.,TGTGCCAGCTCACCGCGAGCCCCCCCAGATACGCAGTATTTT,CASSPRAPPDTQYF
TRBD2,TRBJ2-7,TRBV19,.,TGTGCCAGTAGTATTTCTAGCGGGAGGGGAGAGCAGTACTTC,CASSISSGRGEQYF
.,TRBJ2-4,TRBV7-9,.,TGTGCCAGCAGTCGATTGGATCAGCAGCGGAACATTCAGTACTTC,CASSRLDQQRNIQYF
.,TRBJ2-1,TRBV30,few,TGTGCCTGGAGTCCCGGGCGGGTCCGCTCCTACAATGAGCAGTTCTTC,CAWSPGRVRSYNEQFF
.,TRBJ2-5,TRBV7-9,.,TGTTCCAGCAGCCCCCGTGAGACCCAGTACTTC,CSSSPRETQYF
.,TRBJ2-7,TRBV28,few,TGTGCCAGCAGTTTATCTCAACCCCCCTCGGAGACCTACGAGCAGTACTTC,CASSLSQPPSETYEQYF
TRBD1,TRBJ1-1,TRBV28,.,TGTGCCAGCAGTTTTGGGACAGGTGAAGCTTTCTTT,CASSFGTGEAFF
TRBD2,TRBJ2-1,TRBV9,.,TGTGCCAGCAGCGGAACTAGCTCACCCGGGACTAGCGGAAACAATGAGCAGTTCTTC,CASSGTSSPGTSGNNEQFF
.,TRBJ1-3,TRBV4-3,.,TGCGCCAGCAGCGACGTATACGGGGGGAGAAACACCATATATTTT,CASSDVYGGRNTIYF
TRBD1,TRBJ2-5,TRBV5-6,.,TGTGCCAGCAGCCCACAGGGGGTAGAGACCCAGTACTTC,CASSPQGVETQYF
.,TRBJ1-5,TRBV2,few,TGTGCCAGCAGTGACGAGGGTATAACCAATCAGCCCCAGCATTTT,CASSDEGITNQPQHF
TRBD1,TRBJ1-5,TRBV27,.,TGTGCCAGTATCGGACAGGGGGGACAGCCCCAGCATTTT,CASIGQGGQPQHF
.,TRBJ2-7,TRBV11-2,.,TGTGCCAGCAGCCCCGCCAATTGGTACAGTCCCTACGAGCAGTACTTC,CASSPANWYSPYEQYF
TRBD2,TRBJ2-1,TRBV28,.,TGTGCCAGCAGTTTGTCTAGCGGCCCGTTTAATGAGCAGTTCTTC,CASSLSSGPFNEQFF
TRBD1,TRBJ1-3,TRBV10-3,.,TGTGCCATCAGTGCCCCGGGACAGGGAAACACCATATATTTT,CAISAPGQGNTIYF
TRBD2,TRBJ2-4,TRBV4-2,.,TGTGCCAGCAGCCAAGAGGGACTAGCGGGTTCTAGAGCCAAAAACATTCAGTACTTC,CASSQEGLAGSRAKNIQYF
.,TRBJ1-3,TRBV2,.,TGTGCCAGCAGGGGGCGGGACTCCGAGTCTGAACTCTCTGGAAACACCATATATTTT,CASRGRDSESELSGNTIYF
.,TRBJ2-6,TRBV6-5,.,TGTGCCAGCCAGGGCTCTGGGGCCAACGTCCTGACTTTC,CASQGSGANVLTF
.,TRBJ1-2,TRBV6-1,.,TGTGCCAGCCACGTGCACAGTAACTATGGCTACACCTTC,CASHVHSNYGYTF
.,TRBJ2-7,TRBV27,.,TGTGCCAGCAGACCTGGACTGTCCTCCTCCGAGCAGTACTTC,CASRPGLSSSEQYF
.,TRBJ2-3,TRBV28,.,TGTGCCAGCAGACGACGACAGGATTATGATGTTGGGGTGAATACGCAGTATTTT,CASRRRQDYDVGVNTQYF
.,TRBJ1-2,TRBV28,.,TGTGCCAGCCTTTCTTACTATGGCTACACCTTC,CASLSYYGYTF
.,TRBJ2-1,TRBV9,.,TGTGCCAGCAGCGTAGTATCAGGGGGGCCCTACAATGAGCAGTTCTTC,CASSVVSGGPYNEQFF
.,TRBJ1-1,TRBV5-3,.,TGTGCCAGAAGCTTAGCGGGGGAAGACACTGAAGCTTTCTTT,CARSLAGEDTEAFF
TRBD1,TRBJ2-5,TRBV7-9,few,TGTGCCAGCAGCTTAGGGGACAGGGGGCGATCGGAGACCCAGTACTTC,CASSLGDRGRSETQYF
TRBD2,TRBJ2-1,TRBV7-9,once,TGTGCCAGCCCCCGACTAGCCGACTACAATGAGCAGTTCTTC,CASPRLADYNEQFF
TRBD2,TRBJ2-7,TRBV4-3,.,TGCGCCAGCAGCCCTAGCGGCTCAGACTACGAGCAGTACTTC,CASSPSGSDYEQYF
TRBD1,TRBJ1-6,TRBV27,once,TGTGCCAGCAGTGACAGGGGTCGATCACCCCTCCACTTT,CASSDRGRSPLHF
TRBD1,TRBJ2-1,TRBV5-8,.,TGTGCCAGCCGGACCGGGACAGGGCTCTACAATGAGCAGTTCTTC,CASRTGTGLYNEQFF
.,TRBJ1-2,TRBV18,.,TGTGCCAGTTCAAGTGGGCGATATGGCTACACCTTC,CASSSGRYGYTF
TRBD2,TRBJ2-1,TRBV25-1,.,TGTGCCAGCGCCGAAAGGGGAGGGGTGGGGAATGAGCAGTTCTTC,CASAERGGVGNEQFF
TRBD1,TRBJ2-7,TRBV19,.,TGTGCCAGTACCAGGACAGGGGGCATCGACGAGCAGTACTTC,CASTRTGGIDEQYF
TRBD2,TRBJ2-1,TRBV5-4,.,TGTGCCAGCAGCTTGGAAGGGACTAGAAGCAATGAGCAGTTCTTC,CASSLEGTRSNEQFF
.,TRBJ2-3,TRBV7-8,.,TGTGCCAGCAGCATCCTCGCGGCGGATGCAGATACGCAGTATTTT,CASSILAADADTQYF
TRBD1,TRBJ1-2,TRBV9,.,TGTGCCAGCAGCACCAGTTGGGGGGTCAGGGGGAGCTATGGCTACACCTTC,CASSTSWGVRGSYGYTF
TRBD1,TRBJ1-2,TRBV27,large,TGTGCCAGCAGTTTGTTCCACAGGGGTGGCTACACCTTC,CASSLFHRGGYTF
TRBD1,TRBJ1-2,TRBV7-9,.,TGTGCCAGCAGCTTAGTTGGACAGGGAATCTATGGCTACACCTTC,CASSLVGQGIYGYTF
.,TRBJ1-1,TRBV5-1,.,TGCGCCAGCAGCTTGGACAGTGTGGGAGCTTTCTTT,CASSLDSVGAFF
.,TRBJ2-7,TRBV11-2,.,TGTGCCAGCAGTCGACAGTACGAGCAGTACTTC,CASSRQYEQYF
.,TRBJ2-7,TRBV28,.,TGTGCCAGCAGTTTAAGGCAGGGGACCTACGAGCAGTACTTC,CASSLRQGTYEQYF